This T cell receptor beta chain comes out of a study of blood T cell repertoires in COVID-19. Across the study: The samples span acute and convalescent COVID-19 from the United States, Italy and Spain.

In the original workflow: Estimation of nucleated cell counts relied on the amplification of reference gene primers. Profiled with immunoSEQ multiplex PCR; TCRdb holds only in-frame clones, not every one. V and J calls and clone size follow that table, whereas D and trimming were derived from the DNA. In the table there are about 200,000 clones, around 84% of which are singletons. Cohorts were determined from participant-reported clinical history. Recovered Cohort 3 donors showed two negative PCRs, clearance, or symptom resolution. This CDR3 spans 17 amino acids. Trimming took 1 base from V and 0 from J, leaving 13 bases between them. Germline-derived CDR1 and CDR2 are MGHRA and YSYEKL.

The chain carries TRBV4-1 and TRBJ2-4, with no clear D. The sequenced sample was PBMCs or T cells enriched from blood (not recorded which). The sequence was collected from a man aged 35-49 years who had recovered from COVID-19. The CDR3, as DNA: TGCGCCAGCAGCCAAGGTCCCGCAGTCCTAGCCAAAAACATTCAGTACTTC. It yields the protein CASSQGPAVLAKNIQYF.